This T cell receptor (beta chain) was identified in a study of T cells after yellow fever vaccination. Per germline, CDR1 KGHDR and CDR2 SFDVKD. V was cut by 4 bases and J by 1 base, with 18 bases left in between. The CDR3 contains 17 residues. The table lists this clonotype with a few counts. MiXCR was run by TCRdb on the 5' RACE reads, yielding one entry per CDR3 protein. The repertoire has 78,000 or so distinct CDR3 sequences, around 7.9% of them found once; the top ten carry around 30%. The rearrangement links TRBV24-1 to TRBJ2-5, with D maybe TRBD2 (6 bases). The material sequenced was CD8+ T cells sorted from PBMCs, taken approximately 11 days after the first yellow fever vaccination. This TCR derives from a young man who received the YFV17D yellow fever vaccine. DNA of the CDR3: TGTGCCACCAGTGACCCCGGCCTTAGCGGAGTCCAAGAGACCCAGTACTTC. Its protein is CATSDPGLSGVQETQYF.